This entry describes one T cell receptor (beta chain). The data stem from a study of shared clonotypes between healthy human individuals. Assay runs were performed at deep level. This table comes from immunoSEQ multiplex PCR, and its TCRdb copy is limited to in-frame clones, with some not included. The sample lists approximately 530,000 clones, about 96% seen once, with about 0.057% in the top ten. V lost 8 bases and J 1 base, leaving 8 bases between the germline ends. Germline CDR1 is MNHEY and CDR2 is SVGAGI. CDR3 length: 12 residues. Sequencing input: naive CD4+ T cells sorted from blood. The subset: CD45RA+ positively selected. The rearrangement joins TRBV6-5 to TRBJ2-5; a possible D gene is TRBD2 (5 bases). This TCR came from a young woman in good health. CDR3 loop: CASGLAQETQYF. CDR3 DNA: TGTGCCAGCGGACTTGCCCAAGAGACCCAGTACTTC.